This paragraph reports one T cell receptor (beta chain). Its binding antigen is unknown. There are no base qualities to consult, and no much larger clone falls within one base. CDR1 and CDR2 were assigned from the germline V gene as MNHEY and SVGAGI. The CDR3, cysteine through phenylalanine, is 13 amino acids long. The DNA shown is the 39-base CDR3, in frame from base 1. Deletion took 7 bases off V and 6 bases off J, with a span of 15 bases between the germline ends. The data are from a study of graft-versus-host responses after intestinal transplantation listed by TCRdb under 2021. Regarding the complete study: Multivisceral, liver-intestinal, or isolated intestinal transplants were received by the recipients. All recipients received anti-thymocyte globulin induction followed by maintenance tacrolimus and steroids for around three years. After intestinal transplantation, graft-versus-host and host-versus-graft alloreactive T cell clones in the graft, circulation and bone marrow were tracked using bulk TCR-beta CDR3 sequencing. To identify alloreactive clones, pre-transplant mixed lymphocyte reaction products were sequenced and then compared with unstimulated pre-transplant donor and recipient T cells. Of the roughly 26 intestinal transplant recipients enrolled in the cohort, one of whom was a retransplant, a few patients without pretransplant specimens were excluded. A peak of at least 4% donor T cells among recipient peripheral blood mononuclear cells was the definition used for donor T cell macrochimerism. Samples from three later patients were sequenced in-house on an Illumina MiSeq with MiXCR processing rather than by the commercial service. Findings and caveats that apply to the study as a whole: Patients with donor T cell macrochimerism had high GvH to HvG T cell clonal ratios in their allografts. Early after transplant, peak levels of circulating GvH clones were associated with declines in HvG clones. GvH clones turned up in recipient bone marrow, with some appearing earlier in ileal mucosa or blood, a pattern consistent with an intestinal mucosal origin. Conclusions were limited by the relatively low number and heterogeneity of intestinal transplant patients.

Library generation was performed with the immunoSEQ multiplex PCR assay. For most patients, genomic DNA was isolated with the Qiagen DNeasy Blood and Tissue Kit and shipped frozen to Adaptive Biotechnologies for TCR sequencing. For most patients, high-throughput TCR-beta CDR3 sequencing of genomic DNA was performed by Adaptive Biotechnologies. The authors' analysis ran thus. TCR sequencing data were retrieved from Adaptive's ImmunoSEQ software for 15 to 20 patients, whereas a few other patients were processed with MiXCR and VDJtools. CD4 versus CD8 sorting errors were corrected by removing sequences found in both subsets at a frequency ratio below 5:1. CDR3 nucleotide sequences shared by donor and recipient were removed because the origin of these sequences could not be assigned. To be classed as alloreactive, a clone needed at least 2-fold expansion over unstimulated cells and a minimum CFSE-low frequency of 0.002% (template counts) or 0.001% (read counts). A clone was considered mappable if detected in the sequenced pre-transplant spleen, lymph node, or MLR CFSE-low populations of the donor or recipient. Cumulative frequency of alloreactive clones was calculated as a percentage of all sequences weighted by copy number. Not all clones reach the TCRdb copy of this immuneACCESS table, which keeps in-frame sequences only. Checked studies attribute under half of the gap to unresolved V genes and leave the rest unexplained. The V and J calls and the clone size are those of that table, but D and trimming were determined from the DNA. The sample includes 95,000 to 110,000 clones, with approximately 90% observed a single time. Less than 0.85% of the sample rests with the top ten.

According to the study, the label for this sample's time point signals: cells obtained before transplantation from donor or recipient. CD3+CD4+ and CD3+CD8+ populations were FACS-sorted from unstimulated pre-transplant donor and recipient cells taken from spleen or lymph nodes. The rearrangement combines TRBV6-5 with TRBJ1-1; the D gene identity is not certain. The sequence derives from a human donor who was the organ donor for an intestinal transplant. The specimen was unstimulated CD4+ T cells sorted from spleen or lymph node cells, collected before transplant. The CDR3 reads as follows: CASIRVEGPEAFF. The nucleotide sequence is TGTGCCAGCATAAGAGTCGAGGGCCCTGAAGCTTTCTTT.